The clone carrying this T cell receptor (beta chain) came up once. The data derive from a study of OX40 agonist ivuxolimab in advanced cancers. Sequencing was performed with immunoSEQ multiplex PCR; in TCRdb, only in-frame clones are kept and a portion is missing. The sample holds about 30,000 clones, roughly 79% seen once. Germline CDR1 and CDR2: LNHDA and SQIVND (reference sequence). Trimming cost V 5 bases and J 6 bases; bases outside gene matches: 7. The CDR3 has 15 residues. The chain uses TRBV19 and TRBJ2-7, with 13 nucleotides matching TRBD2. The material sequenced was CD4+ or CD8+ T cells sorted from blood, taken in a trial of the OX40 agonist ivuxolimab. This clonotype was sampled from an adult with an advanced solid tumor such as melanoma, head and neck, liver or kidney cancer. CDR3 bases: TGTGCCAGTAGTCCGGGACTAGCGGGATTGGGCGAGCAGTACTTC. Translation gives CASSPGLAGLGEQYF.